Below, 3 T cell receptor beta chains from the same sample are listed, as sequenced in a study of blood T cell dynamics during melanoma immunotherapy (dated by TCRdb to about 2020). Interpreted using the paper, the time point label stands for: pre-treatment baseline. Preparation of the library involved the immunoSEQ multiplex PCR assay. TCRdb re-hosts the immuneACCESS table, in-frame sequences only. Its copies lack some clones; in the studies checked, an unresolved V gene accounts for under half of them, and the cause for the rest is not known. The sample table lists around 13,000 clones, 86% of them with a count of one. Clones ranked in the top ten supply about 6% of the sample. The sample in question was blood, obtained from a patient treated with checkpoint blockade. These receptors were taken from a human donor with melanoma.

The V and J genes are TRBV19 and TRBJ1-5; the D is unclear. Germline CDR1 LNHDA, CDR2 SQIVND (reference sequence). The length of the CDR3 is 15 residues. V lost 2 bases, J lost 2 bases, and 10 bases lay in between. DNA for the CDR3: TGTGCCAGTAGTATACTACCGCCGGGCAATCAGCCCCAGCATTTT. Translating it yields CASSILPPGNQPQHF.

The genes are TRBV14 and TRBJ1-6, with D perhaps TRBD1 (5 bases). V dropped 0 bases and J dropped 8 bases, with 14 bases sitting between them. The CDR3 runs to 16 residues. Germline V CDR1 and CDR2: SGHDN, FVKESK. This CDR3 is CASSQDLAGPHSPLHF. As DNA, the CDR3 is TGTGCCAGCAGCCAAGATTTGGCAGGGCCACATTCACCCCTCCACTTT. Full variable domain (rest looked up from reference TRBV14 and TRBJ1-6): EAGVTQFPSHSVIEKGQTVTLRCDPISGHDNLYWYRRVMGKEIKFLLHFVKESKQDESGMPNNRFLAERTGGTYSTLKVQPAELEDSGVYFCASSQDLAGPHSPLHFGNGTRLTVT.

This chain uses TRBV18 with TRBJ2-6; D uncertain. In germline, CDR1 is KGHSH, CDR2 LQKENI. The germline V and J ends were trimmed by 4 bases and 0 bases, with 7 bases remaining between them. The CDR3 is 15 residues long. CDR3 protein: CASSLEISGANVLTF. In DNA, the CDR3 is TGTGCCAGCTCACTTGAGATCTCTGGGGCCAACGTCCTGACTTTC.